This is a list of T cell receptor beta chains from one sample in a study of cytomegalovirus exposure and HLA in healthy donors. TCRdb's copy holds only in-frame clones and misses some; the assay was immunoSEQ multiplex PCR. In the table there are fewer than 65,000 clones, about 72% of which are singletons. Sample: PBMCs. The source is a woman aged 40 to 50 in good health and CMV-seropositive. The CDR3 runs from the conserved cysteine through the conserved F or W. Fields, in order: J gene, clone size, V gene, D gene, CDR3 protein, CDR3 DNA. A D gene is named only where the DNA matches it firmly. Clone size is not always given. Where it is, it says once, few, many or a class for expanded clones.

j_call: TRBJ1-5; clone_size: .; v_call: TRBV6-1; d_call: .; cdr3_aa: CASTTGYSNQPQHF; cdr3_nt: TGTGCCAGCACCACAGGTTATAGCAATCAGCCCCAGCATTTT
j_call: TRBJ2-1; clone_size: .; v_call: TRBV18; d_call: TRBD1; cdr3_aa: CASSRQTGYRYNEQFF; cdr3_nt: TGTGCCAGCTCACGGCAGACAGGGTATCGCTACAATGAGCAGTTCTTC
j_call: TRBJ1-4; clone_size: .; v_call: TRBV7-9; d_call: .; cdr3_aa: CASCREATSEKLFF; cdr3_nt: TGTGCCAGCTGTCGGGAGGCTACTAGTGAAAAACTGTTTTTT
j_call: TRBJ1-1; clone_size: .; v_call: TRBV10-2; d_call: .; cdr3_aa: CASRGGEALYTEAFF; cdr3_nt: TGCGCCTCCAGGGGAGGGGAGGCATTGTACACTGAAGCTTTCTTT
j_call: TRBJ2-3; clone_size: .; v_call: TRBV9; d_call: TRBD2; cdr3_aa: CASSIAGGTDTQYF; cdr3_nt: TGTGCCAGCAGCATAGCGGGGGGAACAGATACGCAGTATTTT
j_call: TRBJ1-5; clone_size: .; v_call: TRBV19; d_call: .; cdr3_aa: CASSISRARNSNQPQHF; cdr3_nt: TGTGCCAGTAGTATTTCCAGGGCCCGTAATAGCAATCAGCCCCAGCATTTT
j_call: TRBJ2-1; clone_size: .; v_call: TRBV9; d_call: TRBD2; cdr3_aa: CASSAGGEVFNEQFF; cdr3_nt: TGTGCCAGCAGCGCGGGGGGGGAGGTTTTTAATGAGCAGTTCTTC
j_call: TRBJ1-1; clone_size: few; v_call: TRBV5-8; d_call: TRBD1; cdr3_aa: CASSLVGMTGDTEAFF; cdr3_nt: TGTGCCAGCAGCTTGGTGGGGATGACAGGGGACACTGAAGCTTTCTTT
j_call: TRBJ2-3; clone_size: .; v_call: TRBV11-2; d_call: .; cdr3_aa: CASVRSPTSTDTQYF; cdr3_nt: TGTGCCAGCGTCCGGAGCCCTACTAGCACAGATACGCAGTATTTT
j_call: TRBJ2-2; clone_size: .; v_call: TRBV5-1; d_call: .; cdr3_aa: CASSLARAGELFF; cdr3_nt: TGCGCCAGCAGCTTGGCTCGGGCCGGGGAGCTGTTTTTT
j_call: TRBJ2-2; clone_size: .; v_call: TRBV6-1; d_call: TRBD2; cdr3_aa: CASTPGLVFAGELFF; cdr3_nt: TGTGCCAGCACCCCCGGACTAGTTTTCGCCGGGGAGCTGTTTTTT
j_call: TRBJ2-5; clone_size: .; v_call: TRBV7-9; d_call: .; cdr3_aa: CASSPRPGTAQETQYF; cdr3_nt: TGTGCCAGCAGCCCCCGTCCCGGGACTGCTCAAGAGACCCAGTACTTC
j_call: TRBJ2-6; clone_size: .; v_call: TRBV13; d_call: TRBD1; cdr3_aa: CASSLRTGAGANVLTF; cdr3_nt: TGTGCCAGCAGCCTCCGGACAGGGGCTGGGGCCAACGTCCTGACTTTC
j_call: TRBJ2-3; clone_size: .; v_call: TRBV4-2; d_call: TRBD2; cdr3_aa: CASSLHLAGGTDTQYF; cdr3_nt: TGTGCCAGCAGCCTGCACCTAGCGGGGGGCACAGATACGCAGTATTTT
j_call: TRBJ1-1; clone_size: .; v_call: TRBV14; d_call: .; cdr3_aa: CASSTRRVNTEAFF; cdr3_nt: TGTGCCAGCAGCACTCGTCGCGTGAACACTGAAGCTTTCTTT
j_call: TRBJ1-4; clone_size: .; v_call: TRBV10-2; d_call: .; cdr3_aa: CASSGEGANEKLFF; cdr3_nt: TGCGCCAGCAGTGGGGAGGGAGCTAATGAAAAACTGTTTTTT
j_call: TRBJ2-1; clone_size: .; v_call: TRBV6-1; d_call: TRBD2; cdr3_aa: CARGEGSEQFF; cdr3_nt: TGTGCCAGGGGGGAGGGGTCTGAGCAGTTCTTC
j_call: TRBJ1-1; clone_size: .; v_call: TRBV6-5; d_call: .; cdr3_aa: CASSSRASNTEAFF; cdr3_nt: TGTGCCAGCAGTTCCAGGGCCTCGAACACTGAAGCTTTCTTT
j_call: TRBJ1-2; clone_size: .; v_call: TRBV5-1; d_call: TRBD1; cdr3_aa: CASAREGGGYTF; cdr3_nt: TGCGCCAGCGCACGGGAAGGGGGCGGCTACACCTTC
j_call: TRBJ2-7; clone_size: .; v_call: TRBV19; d_call: .; cdr3_aa: CASSQTVSYEQYF; cdr3_nt: TGTGCCAGTAGTCAGACAGTCTCCTACGAGCAGTACTTC
j_call: TRBJ1-1; clone_size: .; v_call: TRBV25-1; d_call: .; cdr3_aa: CASSNAGLGTEAFF; cdr3_nt: TGTGCCAGCAGTAACGCGGGGCTGGGCACTGAAGCTTTCTTT
j_call: TRBJ2-3; clone_size: .; v_call: TRBV5-1; d_call: .; cdr3_aa: CASSLVGTYTDTQYF; cdr3_nt: TGCGCCAGCAGCTTGGTTGGGACATACACAGATACGCAGTATTTT
j_call: TRBJ1-2; clone_size: .; v_call: TRBV7-2; d_call: TRBD1; cdr3_aa: CASSSPGQGHGYTF; cdr3_nt: TGTGCCAGCAGCTCTCCGGGACAGGGACATGGCTACACCTTC
j_call: TRBJ2-7; clone_size: .; v_call: TRBV5-1; d_call: .; cdr3_aa: CASSTGGAGAYEQYF; cdr3_nt: TGCGCCAGCAGCACTGGGGGCGCTGGGGCCTACGAGCAGTACTTC
j_call: TRBJ2-7; clone_size: .; v_call: TRBV6-5; d_call: .; cdr3_aa: CASRSGGGGSYEQYF; cdr3_nt: TGTGCCAGCAGGTCAGGGGGCGGGGGCTCCTACGAGCAGTACTTC
j_call: TRBJ1-1; clone_size: .; v_call: TRBV9; d_call: .; cdr3_aa: CASSVAGDTEAFF; cdr3_nt: TGTGCCAGCAGCGTAGCCGGGGACACTGAAGCTTTCTTT
j_call: TRBJ2-5; clone_size: .; v_call: TRBV13; d_call: .; cdr3_aa: CASSLGQFQETQYF; cdr3_nt: TGTGCCAGCAGCTTAGGACAGTTCCAGGAGACCCAGTACTTC
j_call: TRBJ1-6; clone_size: .; v_call: TRBV4-1; d_call: TRBD1; cdr3_aa: CASSQEGWTGNSPLHF; cdr3_nt: TGCGCCAGCAGCCAAGAGGGTTGGACAGGGAATTCACCCCTCCACTTT
j_call: TRBJ2-7; clone_size: .; v_call: TRBV29-1; d_call: TRBD1; cdr3_aa: CSAGQNYEQYF; cdr3_nt: TGCAGCGCGGGACAGAACTACGAGCAGTACTTC
j_call: TRBJ1-1; clone_size: .; v_call: TRBV6-5; d_call: .; cdr3_aa: CASRRTWATEAFF; cdr3_nt: TGTGCCAGCAGGCGGACTTGGGCCACTGAAGCTTTCTTT
j_call: TRBJ2-5; clone_size: .; v_call: TRBV2; d_call: TRBD2; cdr3_aa: CASSFRLAGGETQYF; cdr3_nt: TGTGCCAGCAGTTTTAGACTAGCGGGGGGGGAGACCCAGTACTTC
j_call: TRBJ2-7; clone_size: .; v_call: TRBV2; d_call: .; cdr3_aa: CASRVTGTYEQYF; cdr3_nt: TGTGCCAGCAGGGTGACAGGTACCTACGAGCAGTACTTC
j_call: TRBJ2-7; clone_size: few; v_call: TRBV7-9; d_call: .; cdr3_aa: CASSLARNYEQYF; cdr3_nt: TGTGCCAGCAGCTTAGCCAGGAACTACGAGCAGTACTTC
j_call: TRBJ2-3; clone_size: .; v_call: TRBV6-6; d_call: TRBD2; cdr3_aa: CASSSGGVPDTQYF; cdr3_nt: TGTGCCAGCAGTAGCGGGGGTGTGCCAGATACGCAGTATTTT
j_call: TRBJ2-3; clone_size: .; v_call: TRBV4-1; d_call: TRBD1; cdr3_aa: CASRLSGTGDTQYF; cdr3_nt: TGCGCCAGCAGGCTTTCCGGGACAGGGGATACGCAGTATTTT
j_call: TRBJ1-1; clone_size: .; v_call: TRBV7-9; d_call: .; cdr3_aa: CASSVHRDTEAFF; cdr3_nt: TGTGCCAGCAGCGTTCACAGGGACACTGAAGCTTTCTTT
j_call: TRBJ2-1; clone_size: .; v_call: TRBV6-6; d_call: TRBD1; cdr3_aa: CASGTGRNNEQFF; cdr3_nt: TGTGCCAGCGGGACAGGGAGAAACAATGAGCAGTTCTTC
j_call: TRBJ1-2; clone_size: .; v_call: TRBV11-3; d_call: TRBD1; cdr3_aa: CASSLPGGDGYTF; cdr3_nt: TGTGCCAGCAGCTTACCAGGGGGCGATGGCTACACCTTC
j_call: TRBJ2-4; clone_size: few; v_call: TRBV27; d_call: .; cdr3_aa: CASSLGSGATKNIQYF; cdr3_nt: TGTGCCAGCAGTTTAGGCTCAGGGGCGACCAAAAACATTCAGTACTTC
j_call: TRBJ2-7; clone_size: .; v_call: TRBV2; d_call: TRBD1; cdr3_aa: CASSDEGTGGAEYEQYF; cdr3_nt: TGTGCCAGCAGTGACGAGGGGACAGGGGGCGCCGAATACGAGCAGTACTTC
j_call: TRBJ2-2; clone_size: few; v_call: TRBV30; d_call: .; cdr3_aa: CAWSVDYTGELFF; cdr3_nt: TGTGCCTGGAGTGTCGACTACACCGGGGAGCTGTTTTTT
j_call: TRBJ2-7; clone_size: .; v_call: TRBV19; d_call: .; cdr3_aa: CASSIVGAAYEQYF; cdr3_nt: TGTGCCAGTAGTATAGTGGGGGCGGCCTACGAGCAGTACTTC
j_call: TRBJ1-2; clone_size: .; v_call: TRBV18; d_call: TRBD1; cdr3_aa: CASSPHRGLNYGYTF; cdr3_nt: TGTGCCAGCTCACCCCACAGGGGTCTTAACTATGGCTACACCTTC